This T cell receptor beta chain was recorded in a study of T cell responses to AZD1222 COVID-19 vaccine. General observations from the study: Clonal diversity was possibly underestimated, and white British individuals and females predominated among donors.

The data were produced by immunoSEQ multiplex PCR, yet TCRdb's version contains in-frame clones alone and is incomplete. The repertoire has some 130,000 clones, approximately 80% of them found once; the top ten carry about 4%. A few counts support this clone. The antigen remains undetermined. V was trimmed by 4 bases and J by 6 bases, leaving 13 bases between them. CDR1 and CDR2 from the germline V gene are LNHDA and SQIVND (reference sequence). This CDR3 spans 15 amino acids. The genes are TRBV19 and TRBJ1-6; TRBD1 might be the D (5 bases). The sequencing used peripheral blood, collected on day 0 of AZD1222 vaccination. The origin of this receptor is an adult in good health. Here the CDR3 DNA reads TGTGCCAGTAGTAGCAGGGATTTACCTAATTCACCCCTCCACTTT. Protein: CASSSRDLPNSPLHF.